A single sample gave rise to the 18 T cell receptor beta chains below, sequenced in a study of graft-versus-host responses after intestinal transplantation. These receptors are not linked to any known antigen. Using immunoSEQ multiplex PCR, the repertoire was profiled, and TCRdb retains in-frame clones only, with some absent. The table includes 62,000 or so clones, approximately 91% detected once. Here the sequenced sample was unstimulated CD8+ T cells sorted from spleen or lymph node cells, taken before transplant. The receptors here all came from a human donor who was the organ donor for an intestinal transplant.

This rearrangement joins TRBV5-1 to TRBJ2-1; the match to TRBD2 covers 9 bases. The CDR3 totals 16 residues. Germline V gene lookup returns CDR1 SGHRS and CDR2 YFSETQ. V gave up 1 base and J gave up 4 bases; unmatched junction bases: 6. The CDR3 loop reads CASSLSGTSSYNEQFF. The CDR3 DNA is TGCGCCAGCAGCTTGTCCGGGACTAGCAGTTACAATGAGCAGTTCTTC. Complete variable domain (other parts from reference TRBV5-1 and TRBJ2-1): KAGVTQTPRYLIKTRGQQVTLSCSPISGHRSVSWYQQTPGQGLQFLFEYFSETQRNKGNFPGRFSGRQFSNSRSEMNVSTLELGDSALYLCASSLSGTSSYNEQFFGPGTRLTVL.

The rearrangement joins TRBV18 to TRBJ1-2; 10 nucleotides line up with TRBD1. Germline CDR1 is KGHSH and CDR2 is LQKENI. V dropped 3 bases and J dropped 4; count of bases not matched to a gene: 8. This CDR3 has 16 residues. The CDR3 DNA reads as TGTGCCAGCTCACCCCGGGACAGGGGATGGGGCTATGGCTACACCTTC. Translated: CASSPRDRGWGYGYTF.

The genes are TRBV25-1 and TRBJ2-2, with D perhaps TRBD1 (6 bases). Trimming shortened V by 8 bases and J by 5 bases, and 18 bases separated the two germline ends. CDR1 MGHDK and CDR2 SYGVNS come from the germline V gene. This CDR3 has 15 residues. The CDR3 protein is CASWGQGLATGELFF. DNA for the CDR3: TGTGCCAGCTGGGGACAAGGGTTGGCAACCGGGGAGCTGTTTTTT.

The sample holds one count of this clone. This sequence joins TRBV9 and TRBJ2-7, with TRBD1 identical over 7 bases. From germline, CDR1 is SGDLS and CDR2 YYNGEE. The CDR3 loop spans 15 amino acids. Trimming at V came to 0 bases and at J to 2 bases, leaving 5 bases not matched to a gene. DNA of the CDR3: TGTGCCAGCAGCGTAGAATCAGGGGGACCCTACGAGCAGTACTTC. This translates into CASSVESGGPYEQYF.

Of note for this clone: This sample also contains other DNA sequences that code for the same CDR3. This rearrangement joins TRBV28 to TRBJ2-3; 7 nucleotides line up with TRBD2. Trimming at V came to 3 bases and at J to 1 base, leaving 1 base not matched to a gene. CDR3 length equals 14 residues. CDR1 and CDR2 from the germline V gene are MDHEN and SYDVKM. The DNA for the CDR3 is TGTGCCAGCAGTTTCCTAGCGGGCACAGATACGCAGTATTTT. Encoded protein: CASSFLAGTDTQYF.

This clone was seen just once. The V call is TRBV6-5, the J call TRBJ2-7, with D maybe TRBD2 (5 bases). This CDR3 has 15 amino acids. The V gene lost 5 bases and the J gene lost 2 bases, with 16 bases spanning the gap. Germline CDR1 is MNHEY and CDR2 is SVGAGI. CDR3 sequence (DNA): TGTGCCAGCAGTAGCGCGCAGAGGCGGGCCTACGAGCAGTACTTC. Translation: CASSSAQRRAYEQYF.

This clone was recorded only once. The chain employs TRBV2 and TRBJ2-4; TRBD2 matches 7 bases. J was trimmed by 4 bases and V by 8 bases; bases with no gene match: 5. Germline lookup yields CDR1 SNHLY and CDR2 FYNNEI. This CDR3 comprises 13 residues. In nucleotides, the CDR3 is TGTGCCAGCTTTGACGGGGGGAAAAACATTCAGTACTTC. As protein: CASFDGGKNIQYF.

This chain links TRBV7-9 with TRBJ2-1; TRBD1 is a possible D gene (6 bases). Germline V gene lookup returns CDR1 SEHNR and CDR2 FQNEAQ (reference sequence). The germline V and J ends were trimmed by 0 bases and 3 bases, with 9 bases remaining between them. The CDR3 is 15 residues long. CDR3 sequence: CASSLAWDIYNEQFF. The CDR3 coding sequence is TGTGCCAGCAGCTTAGCCTGGGACATCTACAATGAGCAGTTCTTC. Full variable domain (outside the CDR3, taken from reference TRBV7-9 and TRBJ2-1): DTGVSQNPRHKITKRGQNVTFRCDPISEHNRLYWYRQTLGQGPEFLTYFQNEAQLEKSRLLSDRFSAERPKGSFSTLEIQRTEQGDSAMYLCASSLAWDIYNEQFFGPGTRLTVL.

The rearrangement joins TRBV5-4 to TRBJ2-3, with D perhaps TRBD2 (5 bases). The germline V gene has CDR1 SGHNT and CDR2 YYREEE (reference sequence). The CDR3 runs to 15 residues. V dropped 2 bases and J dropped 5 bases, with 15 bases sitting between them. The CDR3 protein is CASSFIMEAEDTQYF. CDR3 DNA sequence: TGTGCCAGCAGCTTCATTATGGAGGCGGAAGATACGCAGTATTTT.

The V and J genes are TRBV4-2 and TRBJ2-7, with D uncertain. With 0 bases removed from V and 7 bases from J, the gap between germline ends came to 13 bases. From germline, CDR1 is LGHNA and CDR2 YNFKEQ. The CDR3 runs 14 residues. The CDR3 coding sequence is TGTGCCAGCAGCCAAGATCTCTCGGTCGGGGAGCAGTACTTC. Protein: CASSQDLSVGEQYF.

The CDR3 region is CASSPTSGRRDEQFF. The CDR3 coding sequence is TGTGCCAGCAGTCCAACTAGCGGGAGGCGCGATGAGCAGTTCTTC. This chain links TRBV7-9 with TRBJ2-1; 12 nucleotides match TRBD2. CDR3 length: 15 residues. In germline, CDR1 is SEHNR, CDR2 FQNEAQ (reference sequence). Unmatched junction bases numbered 8, after V lost 6 bases and J lost 8 bases. The variable domain in full, with the rest retrieved from reference TRBV7-9 and TRBJ2-1, is DTGVSQNPRHKITKRGQNVTFRCDPISEHNRLYWYRQTLGQGPEFLTYFQNEAQLEKSRLLSDRFSAERPKGSFSTLEIQRTEQGDSAMYLCASSPTSGRRDEQFFGPGTRLTVL.

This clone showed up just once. Here the CDR3 reads CATSRAAGGYEQYF. The CDR3 region has the DNA TGTGCCACCAGCAGAGCAGCAGGGGGCTACGAGCAGTACTTC. The chain recombines TRBV15 with TRBJ2-7; 7 bases fit TRBD1. The CDR3 extends over 14 amino acids. The J segment lost 3 bases and the V segment lost 1 base, leaving 3 bases of the junction unmatched. Germline CDR1 is LNHNV and CDR2 is YYDKDF (reference sequence).

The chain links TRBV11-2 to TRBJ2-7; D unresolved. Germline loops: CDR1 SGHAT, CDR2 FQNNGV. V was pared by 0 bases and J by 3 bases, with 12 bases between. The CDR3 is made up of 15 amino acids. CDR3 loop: CASSLDERRNYEQYF. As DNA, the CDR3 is TGTGCCAGCAGCTTAGATGAACGGAGAAACTACGAGCAGTACTTC.

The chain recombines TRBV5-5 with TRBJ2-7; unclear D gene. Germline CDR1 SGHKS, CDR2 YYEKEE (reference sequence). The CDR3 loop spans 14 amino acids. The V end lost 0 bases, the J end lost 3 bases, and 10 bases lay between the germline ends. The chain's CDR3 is CASSLDAGIYEQYF. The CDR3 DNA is TGTGCCAGCAGCTTGGATGCAGGCATCTACGAGCAGTACTTC.

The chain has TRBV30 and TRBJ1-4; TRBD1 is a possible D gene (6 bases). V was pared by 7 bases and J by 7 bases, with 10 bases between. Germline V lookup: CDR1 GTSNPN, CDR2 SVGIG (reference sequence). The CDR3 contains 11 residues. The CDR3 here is CALQGIEKLFF. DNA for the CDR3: TGTGCCTTACAGGGTATTGAAAAACTGTTTTTT.

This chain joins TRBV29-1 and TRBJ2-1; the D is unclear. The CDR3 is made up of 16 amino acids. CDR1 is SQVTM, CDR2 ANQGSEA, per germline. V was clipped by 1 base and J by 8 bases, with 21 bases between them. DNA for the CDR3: TGCAGCGTTGAAGGGAGTTTCGGAGACTTTTATGATGAGCAGTTCTTC. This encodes CSVEGSFGDFYDEQFF.

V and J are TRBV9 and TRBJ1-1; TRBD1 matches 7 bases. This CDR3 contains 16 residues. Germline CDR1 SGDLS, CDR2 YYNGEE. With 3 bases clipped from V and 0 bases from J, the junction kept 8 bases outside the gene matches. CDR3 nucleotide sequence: TGTGCCAGCAGCGGTCCAAACAGGGGTTTGAACACTGAAGCTTTCTTT. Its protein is CASSGPNRGLNTEAFF.

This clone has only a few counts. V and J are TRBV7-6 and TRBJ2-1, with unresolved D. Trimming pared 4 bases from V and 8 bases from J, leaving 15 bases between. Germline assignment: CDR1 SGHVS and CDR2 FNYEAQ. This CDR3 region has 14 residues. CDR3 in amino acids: CASSSFAETYEQFF. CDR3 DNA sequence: TGTGCCAGCAGCTCCTTCGCGGAGACCTATGAGCAGTTCTTC. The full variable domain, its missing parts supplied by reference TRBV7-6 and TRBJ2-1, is GAGVSQSPRYKVTKRGQDVALRCDPISGHVSLYWYRQALGQGPEFLTYFNYEAQQDKSGLPNDRFSAERPEGSISTLTIQRTEQRDSAMYRCASSSFAETYEQFFGPGTRLTVL.